Listed below are T cell receptor beta chains from one sample, sequenced in a study of shared clonotypes between healthy human individuals. TCRdb keeps only in-frame clones here, not all; method: immunoSEQ multiplex PCR. The sample lists about 2.4 million clones, roughly nine tenths seen once, with 0.11% to 0.15% in the top ten. The specimen sequenced was naive CD4+ T cells sorted from blood. The receptors originated from a man aged 18-30 years in good health. Both conserved end residues are part of each CDR3. D genes are given only for firm matches. Clone size is not always given. Where it is, it says once, few, many or a class for expanded clones.

NA,TRBV11-2,NA,TRBJ2-4,CASSLDRDIQYF,TGTGCCAGCAGCTTGGACAGAGACATTCAGTACTTC
NA,TRBV7-9,NA,TRBJ2-5,CASSLVGSSSWTPTQYF,TGTGCCAGCAGCTTAGTTGGGTCTAGTAGCTGGACACCTACCCAGTACTTC
NA,TRBV19,NA,TRBJ2-7,CASSIGQNRQYF,TGTGCCAGTAGTATAGGACAGAACCGGCAGTACTTC
TRBD1,TRBV29-1,NA,TRBJ2-7,CSVVTGFSYEQYF,TGCAGCGTTGTGACAGGGTTCTCCTACGAGCAGTACTTC
TRBD1,TRBV2,NA,TRBJ2-5,CATVGQGVVGETQYF,TGTGCCACCGTGGGACAGGGGGTGGTCGGAGAGACCCAGTACTTC
TRBD1,TRBV5-4,NA,TRBJ2-7,CASSRDRGSYEQYF,TGTGCCAGCAGCCGGGACAGGGGCTCCTACGAGCAGTACTTC
NA,TRBV7-2,NA,TRBJ1-1,CASSLQRGVQMNTEAFF,TGTGCCAGCAGCTTACAGCGAGGAGTTCAGATGAACACTGAAGCTTTCTTT
NA,TRBV5-4,NA,TRBJ1-6,CASSLDGGTYNSPLHF,TGTGCCAGCAGCTTGGATGGGGGGACCTATAATTCACCCCTCCACTTT
NA,TRBV18,NA,TRBJ2-5,CASSSNVPRDPVLETQYF,TGTGCCAGCTCATCTAACGTTCCAAGAGACCCAGTACTTGAGACCCAGTACTTC
NA,TRBV6-5,NA,TRBJ1-1,CASSYLTNTEAFF,TGTGCCAGCAGTTACCTGACAAACACTGAAGCTTTCTTT
TRBD1,TRBV6-5,NA,TRBJ2-5,CASSYFRTGGETQYF,TGTGCCAGCAGTTACTTCCGGACAGGGGGAGAGACCCAGTACTTC
NA,TRBV28,once,TRBJ1-1,CASERNTEAFF,TGTGCCAGCGAGAGGAACACTGAAGCTTTCTTT
TRBD2,TRBV10-3,NA,TRBJ2-4,CAISESLADGPPAKNIQYF,TGTGCCATCAGTGAGTCCCTAGCGGATGGCCCGCCAGCCAAAAACATTCAGTACTTC
TRBD2,TRBV4-3,NA,TRBJ2-2,CASTREGLTGELFF,TGCGCCAGCACGCGGGAGGGCCTCACCGGGGAGCTGTTTTTT
NA,TRBV5-1,NA,TRBJ2-5,CASSARGVNQETQYF,TGCGCCAGCAGCGCTAGGGGGGTGAACCAAGAGACCCAGTACTTC
TRBD1,TRBV7-9,NA,TRBJ1-1,CASSSGDRVMNTEAFF,TGTGCCAGCAGCTCGGGGGACAGAGTGATGAACACTGAAGCTTTCTTT
NA,TRBV5-6,NA,TRBJ1-4,CASTRGRALATNEKLFF,TGTGCCAGCACCCGGGGACGGGCACTGGCGACTAATGAAAAACTGTTTTTT
NA,TRBV5-1,NA,TRBJ2-7,CASSFLNEQYF,TGCGCCAGCAGCTTCTTGAACGAGCAGTACTTC
NA,TRBV9,once,TRBJ1-5,CASSVGSRLRQGSYSNQPQHF,TGTGCCAGCAGCGTAGGATCTCGGCTCAGGCAGGGGTCATATAGCAATCAGCCCCAGCATTTT
NA,TRBV6-1,NA,TRBJ1-5,CASSDTGFNQPQHF,TGTGCCAGCAGCGATACAGGGTTCAATCAGCCCCAGCATTTT
TRBD1,TRBV6-1,NA,TRBJ1-1,CASSGYRGLGTEAFF,TGTGCCAGCAGTGGTTACAGGGGGCTAGGCACTGAAGCTTTCTTT
NA,TRBV7-2,NA,TRBJ2-7,CASSLGVYEQYF,TGTGCCAGCAGCTTAGGGGTCTACGAGCAGTACTTC
NA,TRBV7-3,NA,TRBJ2-5,CASSQTRMETQYF,TGTGCCAGCAGCCAAACAAGGATGGAGACCCAGTACTTC
NA,TRBV7-2,NA,TRBJ1-5,CASSLGGFLNQPQHF,TGTGCCAGCAGCTTAGGGGGTTTCCTCAATCAGCCCCAGCATTTT
NA,TRBV4-1,NA,TRBJ2-3,CASSHTSTDTQYF,TGCGCCAGCAGCCACACTAGCACAGATACGCAGTATTTT
NA,TRBV7-9,NA,TRBJ1-1,CASSHRGRSGTEAFF,TGTGCCAGCAGCCATCGGGGACGTTCGGGCACTGAAGCTTTCTTT
NA,TRBV30,NA,TRBJ2-7,CAWRALSGSFYEQYF,TGTGCCTGGAGGGCCCTCTCAGGGTCTTTCTACGAGCAGTACTTC
TRBD1,TRBV10-1,once,TRBJ1-1,CASSRTGKPNTEAFF,TGCGCCAGCAGTCGGACAGGAAAACCGAACACTGAAGCTTTCTTT
NA,TRBV10-3,NA,TRBJ2-1,CAISEAINEQFF,TGTGCCATCAGTGAGGCGATCAATGAGCAGTTCTTC
NA,TRBV7-9,once,TRBJ2-5,CASSLDGTYRQTQYF,TGTGCCAGCAGCTTAGATGGGACCTACCGGCAGACCCAGTACTTC
NA,TRBV28,NA,TRBJ1-5,CASKQGPNQPQHF,TGTGCCAGCAAACAGGGCCCCAATCAGCCCCAGCATTTT
NA,TRBV7-8,NA,TRBJ2-7,CASSPHEGTYEQYF,TGTGCCAGCAGCCCGCACGAGGGGACTTACGAGCAGTACTTC
NA,TRBV27,NA,TRBJ1-3,CASGGGSGNTIYF,TGTGCCAGCGGTGGGGGTTCTGGAAACACCATATATTTT
NA,TRBV10-3,once,TRBJ2-4,CAISESAGGPGGNIQYF,TGTGCCATCAGTGAGTCCGCCGGGGGACCAGGGGGAAACATTCAGTACTTC
TRBD1,TRBV30,NA,TRBJ1-5,CAWRKQGPRNQPQHF,TGTGCCTGGAGGAAACAGGGGCCCCGCAATCAGCCCCAGCATTTT
TRBD2,TRBV9,NA,TRBJ2-5,CASSLAGDQQETQYF,TGTGCCAGCAGCTTAGCGGGGGACCAACAAGAGACCCAGTACTTC
TRBD1,TRBV7-2,once,TRBJ2-2,CASSYDRGGRLFF,TGTGCCAGCAGCTATGACAGGGGCGGACGCCTGTTTTTT
NA,TRBV28,NA,TRBJ2-7,CASSLYRENYEQYF,TGTGCCAGCAGTTTATATCGGGAAAACTACGAGCAGTACTTC
TRBD1,TRBV18,NA,TRBJ2-6,CASSPPGSGGAGANVLTF,TGTGCCAGCTCACCACCGGGTTCAGGGGGCGCTGGGGCCAACGTCCTGACTTTC
TRBD1,TRBV19,NA,TRBJ1-2,CASHDPGTGERGYTF,TGTGCCAGTCACGACCCCGGGACAGGGGAACGAGGCTACACCTTC
NA,TRBV21-1,NA,TRBJ1-5,CASPVENQPQHF,TGTGCCAGCCCCGTCGAAAATCAGCCCCAGCATTTT
NA,TRBV5-4,once,TRBJ2-6,CASSHEGAGANVLTF,TGTGCCAGCAGCCATGAGGGCGCTGGGGCCAACGTCCTGACTTTC
NA,TRBV4-3,NA,TRBJ2-7,CASSQGIWGSSYEQYF,TGCGCCAGCAGCCAAGGGATCTGGGGCAGCTCCTACGAGCAGTACTTC
TRBD2,TRBV5-3,NA,TRBJ2-3,CARSCLSGSTDTQYF,TGTGCCAGAAGCTGTCTTAGCGGGAGCACAGATACGCAGTATTTT
NA,TRBV21-1,NA,TRBJ1-3,CASSKSGLGNTIYF,TGTGCCAGCAGCAAGTCAGGGTTAGGAAACACCATATATTTT
NA,TRBV18,NA,TRBJ1-5,CASSPPARGNSNQPQHF,TGTGCCAGCTCACCACCGGCCAGGGGAAATAGCAATCAGCCCCAGCATTTT
NA,TRBV6-5,NA,TRBJ2-7,CASSYHNRGEQYF,TGTGCCAGCAGTTACCATAACCGGGGGGAGCAGTACTTC
NA,TRBV7-2,NA,TRBJ1-6,CASTSRPGVGNSPLHF,TGTGCCAGCACCTCACGCCCAGGGGTAGGCAATTCACCCCTCCACTTT
TRBD2,TRBV30,once,TRBJ2-7,CAWSGPGGGLSGRDEQYF,TGTGCCTGGAGTGGACCCGGGGGGGGATTGAGCGGAAGGGACGAGCAGTACTTC
NA,TRBV7-9,NA,TRBJ1-2,CASSPTGGQGYTF,TGTGCCAGCAGCCCCACGGGGGGTCAAGGCTACACCTTC
TRBD1,TRBV7-2,NA,TRBJ2-5,CASSPRTGQAQTQYF,TGTGCCAGCAGCCCAAGGACAGGGCAGGCGCAGACCCAGTACTTC
NA,TRBV5-1,NA,TRBJ1-3,CASSLARASSGNTIYF,TGCGCCAGCAGTCTGGCCAGGGCTAGCTCTGGAAACACCATATATTTT
TRBD2,TRBV30,NA,TRBJ2-7,CTWSRTSEQYF,TGTACCTGGAGTAGGACTAGCGAGCAGTACTTC